Listed below are T cell receptor beta chains from one sample, sequenced in a study of T cell repertoires in ileal Crohn's disease. TCRdb's copy holds only in-frame clones and misses some; the assay was immunoSEQ multiplex PCR. The sample lists some 4,500 clones, 70% to 80% seen once, with 12% in the top ten. Sequencing was done on a sample of ileal tissue. The receptors derive from an adult with Crohn's disease. Each CDR3 is given with its conserved first and last residue. The D gene is left open where the match is weak. Not all rows give a size; the values are once, few, many and, for expanded clones, a class.

J | D | V | size | DNA | CDR3
TRBJ2-1 | TRBD1 | TRBV11-2 | - | TGTGCCAGCAGCCCAAGGGCCAGGGGGCTCAATGAGCAGTTCTTC | CASSPRARGLNEQFF
TRBJ1-6 | TRBD1 | TRBV10-2 | - | TGCGCCAGCAGTGCAGGCAGGGGGACCTATAATTCCCCCCTCCACTTT | CASSAGRGTYNSPLHF
TRBJ1-2 | - | TRBV7-9 | - | TGTGCCAGCAGCTTAGCACCTACGGGTGGCTACACCTTC | CASSLAPTGGYTF
TRBJ1-1 | - | TRBV15 | once | TGTGCCACCGGCAGAGATCGGGTACAGAACACTGAAGCTTTCTTT | CATGRDRVQNTEAFF
TRBJ1-1 | TRBD1 | TRBV5-1 | - | TGCGCCAGCAGCCTCGACAGGGGGAACACTGAAGCTTTCTTT | CASSLDRGNTEAFF
TRBJ2-7 | - | TRBV6-1 | few | TGTGCCAGCAGTGAATGGAGGGAGTACGAGCAGTACTTC | CASSEWREYEQYF
TRBJ1-2 | TRBD1 | TRBV19 | - | TGTGCCAGTAGTATAAGCGGTCGGGGACAGCTATTCTATGGCTACACCTTC | CASSISGRGQLFYGYTF
TRBJ1-2 | - | TRBV30 | - | TGTGCCTGGAGAGAGTGGGGAGGTGGCTACACCTTC | CAWREWGGGYTF
TRBJ2-1 | - | TRBV5-1 | - | TGCGCCAGCAGCTTAGGGGACTTGCCCTACAATGAGCAGTTCTTC | CASSLGDLPYNEQFF
TRBJ1-1 | TRBD1 | TRBV7-9 | - | TGTGCCGAACAGGGGGCTGACACTGAAGCTTTCTTT | CAEQGADTEAFF
TRBJ2-7 | - | TRBV12-5 | - | TGTGCTAGTGGTCGGACTGCGTCCTACGAGCAGTACTTC | CASGRTASYEQYF
TRBJ2-2 | TRBD1 | TRBV5-4 | - | TGTGCCAGCAGCGTCGGGACAGGGAACACCGGGGAGCTGTTTTTT | CASSVGTGNTGELFF
TRBJ1-3 | - | TRBV6-5 | - | TGTGCCAGCATGGGAGGGCCTGGAAACACCATATATTTT | CASMGGPGNTIYF
TRBJ2-2 | TRBD1 | TRBV2 | - | TGTGCCAGCAGCCTAGGACAGGGGGTGGCCGGGGAGCTGTTTTTT | CASSLGQGVAGELFF
TRBJ1-3 | - | TRBV30 | - | TGTGCCTGGAGTACAGGATACTCTGGAAACACCATATATTTT | CAWSTGYSGNTIYF
TRBJ2-1 | - | TRBV7-5 | - | TGTGTCAGAAGCTTCCCCGGTTCGACGTTGGGGACTGAGAATGAGCAGTTCTTC | CVRSFPGSTLGTENEQFF
TRBJ2-7 | - | TRBV28 | - | TGTGCCAGCAGTTTTCCCACCTCTCCGGACAGTAAAACCTACGAGCAGTACTTC | CASSFPTSPDSKTYEQYF
TRBJ1-2 | - | TRBV6-6 | - | TGTGCCAGCAGACCCCTAAGAAACTATGGCTACACCTTC | CASRPLRNYGYTF
TRBJ1-1 | - | TRBV7-9 | - | TGTGCCAGCAGCTTAGTTGGACTCGGGAACACTGAAGCTTTCTTT | CASSLVGLGNTEAFF
TRBJ1-1 | - | TRBV6-5 | - | TGTGCCAGCAGTCTCGAACGTAGCCCATACACTGAAGCTTTCTTT | CASSLERSPYTEAFF
TRBJ1-1 | TRBD1 | TRBV27 | - | TGTGCCAGCAGCCCCGACAGGGTGACTGAAGCTTTCTTT | CASSPDRVTEAFF
TRBJ1-1 | - | TRBV7-9 | few | TGTGCCAGCAGCTTACAGGGACAGAACACTGAAGCTTTCTTT | CASSLQGQNTEAFF
TRBJ1-5 | TRBD1 | TRBV10-3 | - | TGTGCCATCATGGACAGGCCTGATCAGCCCCAGCATTTT | CAIMDRPDQPQHF
TRBJ2-3 | - | TRBV5-6 | - | TGTGCCAGCAGCCCAGGGTGGTCTGCAGATACGCAGTATTTT | CASSPGWSADTQYF
TRBJ1-5 | - | TRBV29-1 | - | TGCAGCGTTGGGTGGGGCAGAAATCAGCCCCAGCATTTT | CSVGWGRNQPQHF
TRBJ2-7 | - | TRBV10-3 | - | TGTGCCACCGGGGGGGACAGGGTCCACGAGCAGTACTTC | CATGGDRVHEQYF
TRBJ1-4 | - | TRBV4-1 | once | TGCGCCAGCAGCCAAGCCCCCAGGATCCATGAAAAACTGTTTTTT | CASSQAPRIHEKLFF
TRBJ1-1 | - | TRBV2 | few | TGTGCCAGCAGTGTGGAAGGGAGAGACACTGAAGCTTTCTTT | CASSVEGRDTEAFF
TRBJ1-1 | - | TRBV7-6 | few | TGTGCCAGCAGCTTAGTGACAGGTAACACTGAAGCTTTCTTT | CASSLVTGNTEAFF
TRBJ1-6 | TRBD1 | TRBV10-3 | - | TGTGCCACTACAGGGGACAATAATTCACCCCTCCACTTT | CATTGDNNSPLHF
TRBJ1-5 | - | TRBV6-6 | - | TGTGCCAGCAGTTACGGCCCGGGGGGCAATCAGCCCCAGCATTTT | CASSYGPGGNQPQHF
TRBJ2-7 | TRBD1 | TRBV2 | - | TGTGCCAGCAGAAGACAGGGCCACGAGCAGTACTTC | CASRRQGHEQYF
TRBJ2-2 | - | TRBV29-1 | - | TGCAGCGTTGACAAGGGAGGAACCGGGGAGCTGTTTTTT | CSVDKGGTGELFF
TRBJ1-2 | - | TRBV5-6 | - | TGTGCCAGCAGCCGGGGTCCGCAGCGGGGTCGCAACTATGGCTACACCTTC | CASSRGPQRGRNYGYTF
TRBJ1-1 | TRBD1 | TRBV5-1 | - | TGCGCCAGCAGTTGGGACAGGGGCACTGAAGCTTTCTTT | CASSWDRGTEAFF
TRBJ1-6 | TRBD1 | TRBV9 | - | TGTGCCAGCAGCGCTGACACAGGGGGACCCCTCCACTTT | CASSADTGGPLHF
TRBJ2-1 | TRBD1 | TRBV7-9 | few | TGTGCCAGCAGGCCGCAGGATACAGGGGGGAATGAGCAGTTCTTC | CASRPQDTGGNEQFF
TRBJ1-1 | - | TRBV29-1 | - | TGCAGCGTCCTGAACCAGGTGAACACTGAAGCTTTCTTT | CSVLNQVNTEAFF
TRBJ2-3 | TRBD1 | TRBV7-9 | few | TGTGCCAGCACCATGGTTGGAGACCGGGACAGGGCGATAGATACGCAGTATTTT | CASTMVGDRDRAIDTQYF
TRBJ2-1 | TRBD2 | TRBV7-9 | - | TGTGCCAGCAGCTCAACATCGGGACTAGCGGGGGCTGAGCAGTTCTTC | CASSSTSGLAGAEQFF
TRBJ1-1 | - | TRBV18 | - | TGTGCCAGCTCACCCAAACAGGGCCCTGAAGCTTTCTTT | CASSPKQGPEAFF
TRBJ1-1 | - | TRBV6-6 | - | TGTGCCAGCAGTTACCACCTTGATGTAACGAGGGCTGAAGCTTTCTTT | CASSYHLDVTRAEAFF
TRBJ1-5 | TRBD1 | TRBV7-9 | - | TGTGCCAGCAGCCCGACAGGGGCTCGCAATCAGCCCCAGCATTTT | CASSPTGARNQPQHF
TRBJ1-2 | - | TRBV7-2 | once | TGTGCCAGCAGTTCACAGCTAATTAACTATGGCTACACCTTC | CASSSQLINYGYTF
TRBJ2-7 | TRBD1 | TRBV7-8 | - | TGTGCCAGCAGCCCTAGAGGGGGACGACAGGGCTCCTACGAGCAGTACTTC | CASSPRGGRQGSYEQYF
TRBJ2-2 | TRBD2 | TRBV27 | - | TGTGCCAGCAGTCCCCGGCGGACTAGCGGGACCTTTAACACCGGGGAGCTGTTTTTT | CASSPRRTSGTFNTGELFF
TRBJ2-7 | - | TRBV5-6 | - | TGTGCCAGCAGCTTGAGAGGAGGGATACACTACGAGCAGTACTTC | CASSLRGGIHYEQYF